This is a list of T cell receptor beta chains from one sample in a study of T cell responses to AZD1222 COVID-19 vaccine. The method was immunoSEQ multiplex PCR; TCRdb's version includes in-frame clones alone and lacks a portion of them. This table holds roughly 160,000 clones, 87% found once. Source: peripheral blood, taken 28 days after the second AZD1222 dose. These TCRs come from an adult who received the AZD1222 COVID-19 vaccine. Each CDR3 is given with its conserved first and last residue. The D gene is left open where the match is weak. Clone size is given for some rows only: seen once, a few or many times, or a class if the clone is expanded.

d_call: .; v_call: TRBV30; clone_size: .; j_call: TRBJ1-1; cdr3_aa: CAWSVRPTAPGAFF; cdr3_nt: TGTGCCTGGAGTGTACGGCCGACAGCGCCTGGAGCTTTCTTT
d_call: .; v_call: TRBV5-6; clone_size: .; j_call: TRBJ2-7; cdr3_aa: CASSLVAPTYEQYF; cdr3_nt: TGTGCCAGCAGCTTGGTCGCTCCGACCTACGAGCAGTACTTC
d_call: .; v_call: TRBV21-1; clone_size: once; j_call: TRBJ1-4; cdr3_aa: CASSTRRGPNEKLFF; cdr3_nt: TGTGCCAGCAGCACCCGAAGGGGCCCTAATGAAAAACTGTTTTTT
d_call: .; v_call: TRBV18; clone_size: .; j_call: TRBJ2-7; cdr3_aa: CASSPVAGATYEQYF; cdr3_nt: TGTGCCAGCTCACCAGTGGCGGGGGCTACCTACGAGCAGTACTTC
d_call: .; v_call: TRBV3-1/TRBV3-2; clone_size: once; j_call: TRBJ1-2; cdr3_aa: CASRSYGYTF; cdr3_nt: TGTGCCAGCCGCAGTTATGGCTACACCTTC
d_call: .; v_call: TRBV7-2; clone_size: few; j_call: TRBJ1-4; cdr3_aa: CASSPGHVATNEKLFF; cdr3_nt: TGTGCCAGCAGTCCGGGACACGTCGCAACTAATGAAAAACTGTTTTTT
d_call: TRBD2; v_call: TRBV4-1; clone_size: .; j_call: TRBJ2-3; cdr3_aa: CASSQGPSGGRTDTQYF; cdr3_nt: TGCGCCAGCAGCCAAGGGCCTAGCGGGGGGAGGACAGATACGCAGTATTTT
d_call: .; v_call: TRBV6-1; clone_size: few; j_call: TRBJ2-7; cdr3_aa: CASSARDGDVPNSYEQYF; cdr3_nt: TGTGCCAGCAGTGCCCGTGACGGGGATGTTCCCAACTCCTACGAGCAGTACTTC
d_call: .; v_call: TRBV29-1; clone_size: once; j_call: TRBJ2-7; cdr3_aa: CSATRGGNEQYF; cdr3_nt: TGCAGCGCGACGAGGGGTGGCAACGAGCAGTACTTC
d_call: .; v_call: TRBV27; clone_size: .; j_call: TRBJ2-5; cdr3_aa: CASSLSGLSAQYF; cdr3_nt: TGTGCCAGCAGTTTGAGTGGGTTATCGGCCCAGTACTTC
d_call: .; v_call: TRBV18; clone_size: .; j_call: TRBJ2-3; cdr3_aa: CASSPSLIGGGGDTQYF; cdr3_nt: TGTGCCAGCTCACCCTCGCTTATCGGGGGTGGTGGAGATACGCAGTATTTT
d_call: TRBD1; v_call: TRBV7-8; clone_size: few; j_call: TRBJ1-4; cdr3_aa: CASSRGDRGSGEKLFF; cdr3_nt: TGTGCCAGCAGCCGGGGGGACAGGGGGTCGGGTGAAAAACTGTTTTTT
d_call: TRBD2; v_call: TRBV13; clone_size: .; j_call: TRBJ2-1; cdr3_aa: CASSTQRGSYNEQFF; cdr3_nt: TGTGCCAGCAGCACTCAGCGGGGCTCCTACAATGAGCAGTTCTTC
d_call: .; v_call: TRBV3-1/TRBV3-2; clone_size: .; j_call: TRBJ1-6; cdr3_aa: CASSGWSSYNSPLHF; cdr3_nt: TGTGCCAGCAGCGGATGGAGCTCCTATAATTCACCCCTCCACTTT
d_call: .; v_call: TRBV4-1; clone_size: .; j_call: TRBJ1-2; cdr3_aa: CASSQDGGGRWGYTF; cdr3_nt: TGCGCCAGCAGCCAAGATGGGGGGGGTCGTTGGGGCTACACCTTC
d_call: .; v_call: TRBV5-5; clone_size: few; j_call: TRBJ1-5; cdr3_aa: CASSLYSSGNQPQHF; cdr3_nt: TGTGCCAGCAGCTTGTATTCGAGCGGCAATCAGCCCCAGCATTTT
d_call: TRBD1; v_call: TRBV11-2; clone_size: .; j_call: TRBJ1-4; cdr3_aa: CASSFDRASEKLFF; cdr3_nt: TGTGCCAGCAGCTTCGACAGGGCTAGCGAAAAACTGTTTTTT
d_call: .; v_call: TRBV7-9; clone_size: .; j_call: TRBJ1-4; cdr3_aa: CASSLTGGGGEKLFF; cdr3_nt: TGTGCCAGCAGCTTAACAGGCGGGGGTGGCGAAAAACTGTTTTTT
d_call: .; v_call: TRBV6-2/TRBV6-3; clone_size: .; j_call: TRBJ2-7; cdr3_aa: CASSLQGYEQYF; cdr3_nt: TGTGCCAGCAGCCTACAGGGTTACGAGCAGTACTTC
d_call: TRBD1; v_call: TRBV12-3/TRBV12-4; clone_size: .; j_call: TRBJ2-7; cdr3_aa: CASSWGQAYEQYF; cdr3_nt: TGTGCCAGCAGTTGGGGACAGGCCTACGAGCAGTACTTC
d_call: .; v_call: TRBV5-1; clone_size: .; j_call: TRBJ2-2; cdr3_aa: CASSLGQVGTGELFF; cdr3_nt: TGCGCCAGCAGCTTGGGGCAGGTCGGCACCGGGGAGCTGTTTTTT
d_call: .; v_call: TRBV9; clone_size: .; j_call: TRBJ2-5; cdr3_aa: CASSPQPQTGETQYF; cdr3_nt: TGTGCCAGCAGCCCTCAACCCCAAACGGGAGAGACCCAGTACTTC
d_call: .; v_call: TRBV2; clone_size: .; j_call: TRBJ1-5; cdr3_aa: CASSEDRNQPQHF; cdr3_nt: TGTGCCAGCAGTGAAGACAGGAATCAGCCCCAGCATTTT
d_call: .; v_call: TRBV12-3/TRBV12-4; clone_size: .; j_call: TRBJ1-2; cdr3_aa: CASSETANYGYTF; cdr3_nt: TGTGCCAGCTCCGAGACGGCAAACTATGGCTACACCTTC
d_call: .; v_call: TRBV19; clone_size: .; j_call: TRBJ2-3; cdr3_aa: CASSIAGSTDTQYF; cdr3_nt: TGTGCCAGTAGTATAGCAGGTAGCACAGATACGCAGTATTTT
d_call: .; v_call: TRBV3-1/TRBV3-2; clone_size: .; j_call: TRBJ1-2; cdr3_aa: CASSQADRFYGYTF; cdr3_nt: TGTGCCAGCAGCCAAGCCGACAGGTTCTATGGCTACACCTTC
d_call: .; v_call: TRBV27; clone_size: .; j_call: TRBJ2-1; cdr3_aa: CASSFGPLEQFF; cdr3_nt: TGTGCCAGCAGTTTCGGGCCCCTTGAGCAGTTCTTC
d_call: .; v_call: TRBV18; clone_size: .; j_call: TRBJ1-4; cdr3_aa: CASSPGEKLFF; cdr3_nt: TGTGCCAGCTCACCCGGCGAAAAACTGTTTTTT
d_call: .; v_call: TRBV2; clone_size: .; j_call: TRBJ1-1; cdr3_aa: CASKRANTEAFF; cdr3_nt: TGTGCCAGCAAAAGGGCCAACACTGAAGCTTTCTTT
d_call: TRBD1; v_call: TRBV19; clone_size: .; j_call: TRBJ2-1; cdr3_aa: CASSPPETGYNEQFF; cdr3_nt: TGTGCCAGTAGCCCCCCAGAGACAGGGTACAATGAGCAGTTCTTC